This TCR beta chain stems from a study of CD8+ T cells in alopecia areata (dated by TCRdb to the late 2010s). For the wider study: The study used high-throughput TCRbeta sequencing to examine T cell clonal expansion in alopecia areata, in both the C3H/HeJ mouse model and human patients. In humans, TCRbeta sequencing was performed on scalp tissue and on sorted CD4+ and CD8+ peripheral blood T cells from healthy controls and from patients with patchy or totalis/universalis alopecia areata. Scalp clonality was compared among normal scalp (n=4), patchy alopecia areata scalp (n=8), and alopecia totalis/universalis scalp (n=8). RNA came from the PAXgene miRNA kit for fixed scalp, the miRNeasy kit for PBMCs, and the RNeasy kit for mouse skin. Amplification of TCRbeta CDR3 regions was done by immunoSEQ multiplex PCR using 35 Vbeta forward primers and 13 Jbeta reverse primers. The paper as a whole reports these results and caveats: Unlike mouse skin, where gammadelta T cells dominate, normal human skin contains resident alphabeta T cells that get sequenced too, which complicates analysis of the scalp TCR repertoire. Higher clonality and more expanded CD8+ clones were observed in lesional scalp than in normal scalp, particularly in alopecia totalis/universalis, a finding suggestive of antigenic drive. Shared TCR sequences between patients were less evident than in mice, which may be partly attributable to HLA diversity in the patient population.

This clone was detected a few times. The antigen it recognizes is unknown. Nothing much larger sits one base from this clone, and base qualities are not available. The germline V gene (reference sequence) provides CDR1 SEHNR and CDR2 FQNEAQ. The CDR3 measures 16 amino acids from cysteine to phenylalanine. Only the CDR3 portion is preserved as DNA: 48 bases, with reading frame beginning at the first base. Between the V and J ends, shortened by 6 bases and 4 bases respectively, the junction contains 21 bases. Lesional scalp punch biopsies and peripheral blood were collected from alopecia areata patients. PBMCs were isolated by density centrifugation and stained for CD3, CD4 and CD8, and CD4+ and CD8+ T cells were sorted on a FACSAria. Alopecia areata patients who were not treated were recruited through a multicenter biomarker study. In roughly 5 patients from the biomarker study, the blood CD8+ T cells went through an additional sort into NKG2D-low and NKG2D-high fractions.

Receptors were amplified or captured by the immunoSEQ multiplex PCR assay. RNA was extracted from all samples and reverse transcribed into cDNA as template for TCR sequencing. SuperScript III was used to make first-strand cDNA, primed with a 2:1 mix of oligo-dT and random hexamers. A synthetic immune receptor repertoire was used to measure amplification bias, and any remaining bias was corrected computationally. Per the authors' processing: Raw reads were preprocessed to remove errors, and CDR3 was defined by IMGT conventions from the conserved cysteine to phenylalanine. Clonality was calculated as 1 minus Shannon entropy normalized by log2 of the number of productive unique TCRs. CD4 or CD8 identity of scalp clones was inferred by cross-referencing scalp TCRbeta sequences with sorted blood CD4 and CD8 repertoires. Not all clones reach the TCRdb copy of this immuneACCESS table, which keeps in-frame sequences only. Checked studies attribute under half of the gap to unresolved V genes and leave the rest unexplained. The DNA gave D and trimming, while V, J and clone size come from that table. This sample comprises 50,000 to 70,000 clones, roughly 46% of them detected only once. Clones ranked in the top ten supply roughly 50% of the sample.

This receptor was taken from a human donor with alopecia areata. This sequence uses TRBV7-9 and TRBJ1-2, with TRBD1 perhaps the D gene, on 6 matching bases. The sequenced sample was NKG2D-low CD8+ T cells sorted from blood. The sample's cell subset or site label, in plain terms: sorted CD8+ NKG2D-low blood T cells. CDR3 region: CASSIDVGQSFYGYTF. Read as DNA, the sequence is TGTGCCAGCAGTATCGACGTAGGACAGAGCTTCTATGGCTACACCTTC.